Listed below are T cell receptor beta chains from one sample, sequenced in a study of cytomegalovirus exposure and HLA in healthy donors. Clones were read by immunoSEQ multiplex PCR, and TCRdb kept only the in-frame ones, dropping some. The sample gives 90,000 to 130,000 clones, nearly 97% of which show up once; roughly 0.7% is in the top ten. The sample comprised PBMCs. All receptors come from a woman aged 18-29 years in good health and CMV-seronegative. Each CDR3 is given without its conserved first and last residue.

v_call	j_call	cdr3_aa
TRBV11-3	TRBJ2-1	ASSLGDRLAGGNNEQF
TRBV15	TRBJ2-2	ATSGTVNTGELF
TRBV14	TRBJ2-1	ASSQDSFGTSGGRSDEQF
TRBV15	TRBJ1-5	ATSRDGRGPLGPQH
TRBV7-3	TRBJ2-1	ASSPRTGVHNEQF
TRBV7-9	TRBJ2-7	ASSSTRTGAGNEQY
TRBV6-6	TRBJ1-5	ASSYLDRNNQPQH
TRBV7-8	TRBJ2-2	ASSQNGGGWTGELF
TRBV7-2	TRBJ2-1	ASSDNNEQF
TRBV7-8	TRBJ1-6	ASSLVRTYNSPLH
TRBV7-4	TRBJ1-5	ASSLVERFPFNNQPQH
TRBV28	TRBJ1-4	ASNPGRNEKLF
TRBV27	TRBJ2-1	ASRSLDRGGYNEQF
TRBV7-3	TRBJ1-2	ASSSSPQGLYGYT
TRBV5-4	TRBJ2-5	ASKLEVQETQY
TRBV1	TRBJ2-1	TSSQDWEGEQF
TRBV6-5	TRBJ1-4	ASSYIYRGEKLF
TRBV6-5	TRBJ2-7	ASSPGTGERNEQY
TRBV6-1	TRBJ2-3	ASSEVDRGGRDTQY
TRBV5-6	TRBJ2-2	ASSLGQRHTGELF